This record covers a single T cell receptor (beta chain). Its antigen is undetermined. This sample was taken from a study of early stage breast cancer tumors. Overall study findings and caveats: Commonly generated sequences made up most enriched TCRB sequences shared between patients. Functional markers like CD4, CD8 and FOXP3 were missed in bulk sequencing.

The data were produced by immunoSEQ multiplex PCR, yet TCRdb's version contains in-frame clones alone and is incomplete. The sample includes around 14,000 clones, roughly 80% seen only once; the top ten take around 4.7%. The clonotype originates from a person aged 25-39 years with breast cancer. The sequencing input was normal breast tissue next to the tumor.

The DNA for the CDR3 is TGTGCCAGCTCTGCGGGACTAGCGGGAGTAGGGGAGACCCAGTACTTC. Its protein is CASSAGLAGVGETQYF. V gene TRBV18 combines with J gene TRBJ2-5, with 14 bases lining up with TRBD2. There are 16 residues in the CDR3. Germline V gives CDR1 KGHSH, CDR2 LQKENI. J gave up 5 bases and V 6 bases, and 8 bases lay outside the gene matches.